This entry lists 32 T cell receptor beta chains sequenced from one sample in a study of blood T cell repertoires in COVID-19. Profiling relied on immunoSEQ multiplex PCR, and the TCRdb table lists in-frame clones only, not all of them. The profile shows 300,000 to 350,000 clones, around 90% of them singletons. The sequenced sample was PBMCs or T cells enriched from blood (not recorded which). The receptors derive from a young woman who had recovered from COVID-19.

The rearrangement uses TRBV29-1 and TRBJ2-2; 9 bases fit TRBD1. Germline CDR1 reads SQVTM; CDR2 reads ANQGSEA. J lost 6 bases, V lost 5 bases, and 7 bases had no gene match. CDR3 length equals 14 residues. Written as DNA, the CDR3 is TGCAGCGTTTCCGGGACAGGGAGTCCCGGGGAGCTGTTTTTT. Translating it yields CSVSGTGSPGELFF.

V is TRBV19 and J is TRBJ1-5; 12 nucleotides align to TRBD1. Germline trimming cut 5 bases from V and 6 bases from J; bases unmatched to any gene: 14. The CDR3 has 18 residues. Per germline, CDR1 LNHDA and CDR2 SQIVND (reference sequence). The CDR3 DNA follows: TGTGCCAGTAGTTCCCCCTATATCCGGGACAGGGGGCTTCAGCCCCAGCATTTT. Protein sequence: CASSSPYIRDRGLQPQHF.

In this sample, this clone turned up once. This sequence joins TRBV7-3 and TRBJ1-3; no clear D gene. The CDR3 loop spans 15 amino acids. Trimming cost V 5 bases and J 0 bases, with 11 bases left between them. Germline CDR1 and CDR2: SGHTA and FQGTGA. In DNA form, the CDR3 reads TGTGCCAGCAGCCATCGGGTGCACTCTGGAAACACCATATATTTT. Protein sequence: CASSHRVHSGNTIYF.

The J gene is TRBJ1-3, the V gene TRBV7-2; 8 nucleotides match TRBD1. CDR1 is SGHTA, CDR2 FQGNSA, per germline. This CDR3 has 16 residues. Germline trimming cut 3 bases from V and 5 bases from J; bases unmatched to any gene: 9. This chain's CDR3 is CASSFFGQGKRNTIYF. The DNA of the CDR3 is TGTGCCAGCAGCTTTTTCGGACAGGGTAAACGAAACACCATATATTTT.

The rearrangement links TRBV6-5 to TRBJ1-6; 9 bases agree with TRBD1. J was trimmed by 8 bases and V by 6 bases; bases with no gene match: 8. The CDR3 runs 15 residues. The germline V gene encodes CDR1 MNHEY and CDR2 SVGAGI. CDR3 residues: CASSTDRGGDSPLHF. The CDR3 nucleotides are TGTGCCAGCAGCACGGACAGGGGTGGCGATTCACCCCTCCACTTT.

For the CDR3, the DNA is TGTGCCAGCAGTCCAAGGACAGCCCCAGACCCATACGAGCAGTACTTC. Translation gives CASSPRTAPDPYEQYF. The V and J genes are TRBV2 and TRBJ2-7; D may be TRBD1 (6 bases). Looked up from germline, CDR1 is SNHLY and CDR2 is FYNNEI. The CDR3 consists of 16 residues. Trimming took off 5 bases at V and 4 bases at J, with 21 bases between the two ends.

The chain employs TRBV28 and TRBJ1-4; D gene uncertain. CDR3 size: 12 residues. Germline CDR1 MDHEN, CDR2 SYDVKM. Trimming cost V 6 bases and J 4 bases, with 6 bases left between them. Written as DNA, the CDR3 is TGTGCCAGCAGGGAGAGTAATGAAAAACTGTTTTTT. It is translated as CASRESNEKLFF. The full variable domain, rest sourced from reference TRBV28 and TRBJ1-4, is DVKVTQSSRYLVKRTGEKVFLECVQDMDHENMFWYRQDPGLGLRLIYFSYDVKMKEKGDIPEGYSVSREKKERFSLILESASTNQTSMYLCASRESNEKLFFGSGTQLSVL.

The chain has TRBV5-4 and TRBJ1-2; 8 bases match TRBD1. This CDR3 has 14 residues. Germline loops: CDR1 SGHNT, CDR2 YYREEE (reference sequence). V gave up 1 base and J gave up 9 bases; unmatched junction bases: 8. The DNA for the CDR3 is TGTGCCAGCAGCTTGCCGATCAGGACAGGGAGCTACACCTTC. It is translated as CASSLPIRTGSYTF.

This clone occurred many times. The V and J genes are TRBV4-1 and TRBJ2-1; 8 nucleotides match TRBD2. Germline V gives CDR1 MGHRA, CDR2 YSYEKL. The CDR3 consists of 18 residues. J lost 1 base, V lost 3 bases, and 11 bases had no gene match. This chain's CDR3 is CASSHLFIAGRSYNEQFF. The CDR3 region has the DNA TGCGCCAGCAGCCATCTGTTTATAGCGGGAAGGTCCTACAATGAGCAGTTCTTC.

V usage is TRBV5-1 and J usage is TRBJ2-2, with D maybe TRBD2 (7 bases). This CDR3 has 14 amino acids. From germline, CDR1 is SGHRS and CDR2 YFSETQ. The V and J ends lost 0 bases and 6 bases respectively, with 9 bases between them. The CDR3 loop reads CASSLEGGPGELFF. The DNA for the CDR3 is TGCGCCAGCAGCTTGGAGGGGGGGCCCGGGGAGCTGTTTTTT.

The V gene is TRBV12-3 or TRBV12-4, the J gene TRBJ1-4; D uncertain. V was shortened by 6 bases and J by 8 bases, with 13 bases between the two germline ends. The CDR3 spans 13 residues. For the CDR3, the DNA is TGTGCCAGCAGACAGACGGCTCGCGAAAAACTGTTTTTT. Amino acid sequence: CASRQTAREKLFF.

This chain links TRBV4-2 with TRBJ1-1; 7 bases line up with TRBD1. V was clipped by 7 bases and J by 1 base; unmatched bases: 6. This CDR3 region has 14 residues. Germline V gene data show CDR1 as LGHNA and CDR2 as YNFKEQ. CDR3 bases: TGTGCCAGCATCTTACAGGGGCGGAACACTGAAGCTTTCTTT. The encoded protein is CASILQGRNTEAFF.

The chain employs TRBV6-2 or TRBV6-3 and TRBJ2-1, with TRBD2 matching over 9 bases. This CDR3 has 16 residues. J lost 0 bases, V lost 6 bases, and 6 bases had no gene match. CDR1 is MNHEY and CDR2 is SVGEGT in the germline V gene. The CDR3 reads CASSRLAEASYNEQFF. CDR3 sequence (DNA): TGTGCCAGCAGCCGACTAGCGGAGGCCTCCTACAATGAGCAGTTCTTC.

The rearrangement joins TRBV4-1 to TRBJ2-5; 8 positions match TRBD1. The CDR3 sequence is 16 residues long. The junction had 9 bases not matched to a gene; V was cut back by 5 bases and J by 1 base. Germline lookup yields CDR1 MGHRA and CDR2 YSYEKL. The CDR3 region has the DNA TGCGCCAGCAGCGCTCGGACAGGGTGGTTCCAAGAGACCCAGTACTTC. It codes for CASSARTGWFQETQYF.

This clone was observed a single time. The genes are TRBV27 and TRBJ1-5; 9 bases agree with TRBD1. This CDR3 region has 15 residues. With V trimmed by 6 bases and J by 6 bases, 9 bases remained unmatched. Germline CDR1 MNHEY, CDR2 SMNVEV (reference sequence). For the CDR3, the DNA is TGTGCCAGCAGCTTTTCGACAGGGGGGATTCAGCCCCAGCATTTT. It specifies CASSFSTGGIQPQHF.

The chain combines TRBV3-1 (or the pseudogene TRBV3-2) with TRBJ2-7, with 11 bases that match TRBD2. This CDR3 region has 20 residues. Unmatched junction bases numbered 21, after V lost 0 bases and J lost 8 bases. The V gene's germline CDR1 is LGHDT and CDR2 YNNKEL (reference sequence). DNA for the CDR3: TGTGCCAGCAGCCAAGAATGGGGGCCGACTAGCGGGACGAGTCCTACGAAGCAGTACTTC. Its protein product is CASSQEWGPTSGTSPTKQYF.

The chain employs TRBV4-2 and TRBJ1-1; the match to TRBD1 covers 11 bases. From germline, CDR1 is LGHNA and CDR2 YNFKEQ. The J segment lost 4 bases and the V segment lost 0 bases, leaving 4 bases of the junction unmatched. The CDR3 runs 16 residues. CDR3 coding DNA: TGTGCCAGCAGCCAAGATCGGGGGACAGGGGGCACTGAAGCTTTCTTT. Protein sequence: CASSQDRGTGGTEAFF.

The rearrangement uses TRBV5-4 and TRBJ2-7, with 10 bases fitting TRBD1. Germline CDR1 SGHNT, CDR2 YYREEE (reference sequence). The trim removed 4 bases at V and 4 bases at J, leaving 2 bases unmatched. CDR3 length: 13 amino acids. The CDR3 loop is CASSRDRGYEQYF. As DNA, the CDR3 is TGTGCCAGCAGCCGGGACAGGGGATACGAGCAGTACTTC.

The chain links TRBV4-1 to TRBJ2-7; 8 bases map to TRBD1. J gave up 0 bases and V 3 bases, and 1 base lay outside the gene matches. CDR1 MGHRA and CDR2 YSYEKL come from the germline V gene. The CDR3 has 14 amino acids. The CDR3 is CASSQDRVSYEQYF. CDR3 DNA: TGCGCCAGCAGCCAGGACAGGGTCTCCTACGAGCAGTACTTC.

The J gene is TRBJ2-7, the V gene TRBV28; 10 bases match TRBD1. The germline CDR1 and CDR2 sequences are MDHEN and SYDVKM. V gave up 6 bases and J gave up 3 bases; unmatched junction bases: 5. The CDR3 has 14 amino acids. CDR3 in DNA: TGTGCCAGCAGACTAAGGGACAGGGGCTACGAGCAGTACTTC. Amino acid sequence: CASRLRDRGYEQYF.

V is TRBV5-6 and J is TRBJ1-1, with 9 bases lining up with TRBD1. The germline CDR1 and CDR2 sequences are SGHDT and YYEEEE. V was clipped by 4 bases and J by 1 base; unmatched bases: 8. The CDR3 sequence is 16 residues long. The CDR3 nucleotides read TGTGCCAGCAGCCTCTTACAGGGGGCGTCGAACACTGAAGCTTTCTTT. The encoded protein is CASSLLQGASNTEAFF.

This sequence joins TRBV7-2 and TRBJ2-5; TRBD2 agrees at 15 bases. CDR3 length: 19 residues. In germline, CDR1 is SGHTA, CDR2 FQGNSA. V gave up 6 bases and J gave up 5 bases; unmatched junction bases: 16. The CDR3 spells CASSSPRGTSGRRMETQYF. CDR3 coding DNA: TGTGCCAGCAGTTCCCCTCGGGGGACTAGCGGGAGGAGGATGGAGACCCAGTACTTC.

This chain uses TRBV6-4 with TRBJ2-1; 8 nucleotides line up with TRBD2. The CDR3 runs to 15 residues. Germline CDR1 and CDR2: MRHNA and SNTAGT. Losses at the gene ends were 0 bases for V and 5 bases for J; bases not matched to a gene: 3. In nucleotides, the CDR3 is TGTGCCAGCAGTGACTCCAGCGGGAGTCACAATGAGCAGTTCTTC. Protein product: CASSDSSGSHNEQFF.

The chain employs TRBV4-3 and TRBJ1-2, with 10 bases matching TRBD1. The CDR3 sequence is 17 residues long. Looked up from germline, CDR1 is LGHNA and CDR2 is YSLEER. J lost 2 bases, V lost 0 bases, and 6 bases had no gene match. The CDR3 is CASSQDYGDRGNYGYTF. In nucleotides, the CDR3 is TGCGCCAGCAGCCAAGATTACGGGGACAGGGGAAACTATGGCTACACCTTC.

CDR3: CASSLDEMSGYTEAFF. CDR3 bases: TGTGCCAGCAGCTTAGATGAAATGTCAGGTTACACTGAAGCTTTCTTT. The chain combines TRBV7-9 with TRBJ1-1, with unresolved D. The germline gives CDR1 SEHNR, CDR2 FQNEAQ (reference sequence). V was pared by 1 base and J by 3 bases, with 15 bases between. CDR3 length: 16 residues.

This chain connects TRBV28 to TRBJ1-1, with 9 bases identical to TRBD1. The CDR3 runs 14 residues. V dropped 6 bases and J dropped 5; count of bases not matched to a gene: 7. Germline CDR1 reads MDHEN; CDR2 reads SYDVKM. Written as DNA, the CDR3 is TGTGCCAGCAGAAGCGGACAGGGGCTTACTGAAGCTTTCTTT. This codes for CASRSGQGLTEAFF.

This clone appeared a single time. The sample holds other DNA sequences that translate to the same CDR3. The chain carries TRBV6-6 and TRBJ2-7; TRBD2 aligns across 10 bases. The CDR3 consists of 14 residues. Germline V gives CDR1 MNHNY, CDR2 SVGAGI (reference sequence). Germline trimming cut 2 bases from V and 3 bases from J; bases unmatched to any gene: 1. CDR3 DNA sequence: TGTGCCAGCAGTTACGGACTAGCGGTCTACGAGCAGTACTTC. Its protein is CASSYGLAVYEQYF.

The chain recombines TRBV20-1 with TRBJ2-1; TRBD1 might be the D (6 bases). The germline CDR1 and CDR2 sequences are DFQATT and SNEGSKA (reference sequence). V lost 3 bases, J lost 16 bases, and 13 bases lay in between. This CDR3 is 10 amino acids long. The CDR3 sequence is CSARFYRVFF. In nucleotides, the CDR3 is TGCAGTGCTAGGTTCTACAGGGTATTCTTC.

The rearrangement uses TRBV7-8 and TRBJ1-2, with a possible D match to TRBD1 (5 bases). The V and J ends lost 6 bases and 3 bases respectively, with 14 bases between them. The CDR3 totals 14 residues. Germline CDR1 SGHVS, CDR2 FQNEAQ. CDR3 nucleotides: TGTGCCAGCAGTCCGAGACGGGGGGACTATGGCTACACCTTC. Translating it yields CASSPRRGDYGYTF.

J is TRBJ1-2 and V is TRBV19; D gene unclear. The V and J ends lost 3 bases and 2 bases respectively, with 13 bases between them. The CDR3 loop spans 15 amino acids. The germline gives CDR1 LNHDA, CDR2 SQIVND (reference sequence). The CDR3, as DNA: TGTGCCAGTAGTATTATGGGAGCGCGGAACTATGGCTACACCTTC. Translation: CASSIMGARNYGYTF.

The V and J genes are TRBV5-5 and TRBJ2-2; possibly TRBD1 for D (6 bases). V was cut by 1 base and J by 7 bases, with 14 bases left in between. Germline values: CDR1 SGHKS, CDR2 YYEKEE (reference sequence). The CDR3 is 15 amino acids. The CDR3 loop reads CASSLWAGVNGELFF. CDR3 coding DNA: TGTGCCAGCAGCTTGTGGGCAGGGGTTAACGGGGAGCTGTTTTTT.

The chain recombines TRBV9 with TRBJ2-7, with 8 nucleotides matching TRBD1. The CDR3 covers 15 residues. Germline V CDR1 and CDR2: SGDLS, YYNGEE. Unmatched junction bases numbered 5, after V lost 0 bases and J lost 3 bases. CDR3: CASSVATDRVYEQYF. CDR3 DNA sequence: TGTGCCAGCAGCGTAGCTACGGACAGGGTCTACGAGCAGTACTTC.